The T cell receptor (beta chain) described here comes from a study of T cell repertoires in cytomegalovirus infection. Overall study: Indications came from public TCR beta signatures; they pointed to CMV infection and to a matching HLA type.

V lost 0 bases and J 5 bases, leaving 10 bases between the germline ends. This CDR3 region has 14 residues. Germline values: CDR1 MNHEY, CDR2 SVGEGT. Findings of the study overall: Carriers of CMV and the relevant HLA type were discriminated by public TCR beta frequency.

From the reads, TCRdb called clonotypes with MiXCR, one entry per CDR3 protein. The sample includes 750,000 to 900,000 distinct CDR3 sequences, around 29% of them seen just once. Comments on this clonotype: Its antigen remains unidentified.

Sequences were derived from cultured CD8+ T cells from PBMCs, sampled from culture after CMV antigen stimulation. The rearrangement joins TRBV6-2 or TRBV6-3 to TRBJ1-1, with D perhaps matching TRBD1 (6 bases). The TCR sequence derives from a human donor in good health (CMV status not recorded). Some clones in this sample may be carry-over from other donors' samples. The CDR3 DNA follows: TGTGCCAGCAGTTACTCAGTACAGGGAACTGAAGCTTTCTTT. As protein: CASSYSVQGTEAFF.